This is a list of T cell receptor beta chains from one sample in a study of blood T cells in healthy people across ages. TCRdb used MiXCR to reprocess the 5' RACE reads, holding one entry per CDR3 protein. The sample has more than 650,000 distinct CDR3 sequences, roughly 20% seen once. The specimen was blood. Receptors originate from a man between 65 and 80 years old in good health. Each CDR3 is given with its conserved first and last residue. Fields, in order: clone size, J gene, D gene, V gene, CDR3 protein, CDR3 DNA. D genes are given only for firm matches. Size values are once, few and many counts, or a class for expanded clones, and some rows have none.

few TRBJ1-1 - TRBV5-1 CASRRARGSSTEAFF TGCGCCAGCAGACGGGCTAGGGGGTCGAGCACTGAAGCTTTCTTT
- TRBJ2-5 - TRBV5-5 CASSLGTAHQEAQYF TGTGCCAGCAGCTTGGGGACAGCTCACCAAGAGGCCCAGTACTTC
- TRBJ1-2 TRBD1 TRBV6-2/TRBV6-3 CASTDGGTVYGYTF TGTGCCAGCACCGACGGAGGGACAGTCTATGGCTACACCTTC
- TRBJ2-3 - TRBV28 CASSPPKGQNTDTQYF TGTGCCAGCAGTCCCCCCAAGGGACAAAACACAGATACGCAGTATTTT
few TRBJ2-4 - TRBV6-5 CASSYSPHTGTKNIQYF TGTGCCAGCAGTTACTCACCACACACAGGGACCAAAAACATTCAGTACTTC
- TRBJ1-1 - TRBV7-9 CASSFPGAAEAFF TGTGCCAGCAGCTTTCCGGGGGCGGCTGAAGCTTTCTTT
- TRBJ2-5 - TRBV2 CASTTIKETQYF TGTGCCAGCACGACAATAAAAGAGACCCAGTACTTC
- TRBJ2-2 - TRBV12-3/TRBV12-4 CASSRRRGGTGELFF TGTGCCAGCAGTCGACGGCGGGGAGGCACCGGGGAGCTGTTTTTT
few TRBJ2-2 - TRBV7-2 CASSPPGWIAGELFF TGTGCCAGCAGCCCCCCTGGGTGGATTGCCGGGGAGCTGTTTTTT
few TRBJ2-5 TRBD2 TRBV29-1 CSVVTSGRANEQSF TGCAGCGTTGTGACTAGCGGGAGGGCCAATGAGCAGTCCTTC
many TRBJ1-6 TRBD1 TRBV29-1 CSVVDRVGSPLHF TGCAGCGTTGTGGACAGGGTTGGTTCACCCCTCCACTTT
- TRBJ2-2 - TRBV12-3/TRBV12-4 CASSFAGGGTGELFF TGTGCCAGCAGTTTTGCCGGTGGGGGCACCGGGGAGCTGTTTTTT
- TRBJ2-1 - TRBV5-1 CASRSGTHDYNEQFF TGCGCCAGCAGGTCCGGGACGCATGATTACAATGAGCAGTTCTTC
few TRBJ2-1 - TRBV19 CASSGSRAGEQFF TGTGCCAGTAGTGGGTCTCGAGCGGGTGAGCAGTTCTTC
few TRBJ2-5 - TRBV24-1 CATSERDTSYQETQYF TGTGCCACCAGTGAACGGGACACCTCGTACCAAGAGACCCAGTACTTC
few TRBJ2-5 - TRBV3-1 CASSHPDGRRETQYF TGTGCCAGCAGCCACCCTGATGGGAGACGGGAGACCCAGTACTTC
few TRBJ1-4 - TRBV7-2 CASTAMGTNEKLFF TGTGCCAGCACGGCCATGGGAACTAATGAAAAACTGTTTTTT
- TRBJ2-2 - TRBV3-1 CASSAGQSTNTGELFF TGTGCCAGCAGCGCGGGACAGAGCACGAACACCGGGGAGCTGTTTTTT
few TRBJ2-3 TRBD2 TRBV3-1 CASSQIAGVDTQYF TGTGCCAGCAGCCAAATAGCGGGGGTCGATACGCAGTATTTT
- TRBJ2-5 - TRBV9 CASSVKVEETQYF TGTGCCAGCAGCGTAAAGGTAGAAGAGACCCAGTACTTC
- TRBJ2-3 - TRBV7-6 CASSPSVISGDTQYF TGTGCCAGCAGCCCTTCCGTCATTAGCGGAGATACGCAGTATTTT
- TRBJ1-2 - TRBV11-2 CASSLDQGLGYGYTF TGTGCCAGCAGCTTAGATCAGGGTCTCGGCTATGGCTACACCTTC
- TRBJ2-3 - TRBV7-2 CASSLSAPGADTQYF TGTGCCAGCAGCTTATCGGCCCCAGGGGCGGATACGCAGTATTTT
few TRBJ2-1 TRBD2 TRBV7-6 CASSWLAELYNEQFF TGTGCCAGCAGCTGGCTAGCGGAGCTTTACAATGAGCAGTTCTTC
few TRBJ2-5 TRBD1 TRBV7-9 CASSLMTGEETQYF TGTGCCAGCAGCTTAATGACAGGGGAAGAGACCCAGTACTTC
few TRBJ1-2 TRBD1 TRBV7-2 CASSFGTGGGYTF TGTGCCAGCAGCTTTGGGACAGGTGGTGGCTACACCTTC
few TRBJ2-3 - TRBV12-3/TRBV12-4 CASTQFQRHTDTQYF TGTGCCAGCACCCAATTCCAGCGGCACACAGATACGCAGTATTTT
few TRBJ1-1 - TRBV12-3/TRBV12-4 CASSFGSEAFF TGTGCCAGCAGTTTCGGCAGTGAAGCTTTCTTT
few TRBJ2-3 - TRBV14 CASSQDRGADTDTQYF TGTGCCAGCAGCCAAGATCGGGGGGCCGACACAGATACGCAGTATTTT
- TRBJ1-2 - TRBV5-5 CASSERTAGDYGYTF TGTGCCAGCAGCGAACGGACTGCCGGGGACTATGGCTACACCTTC
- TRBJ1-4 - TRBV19 CASSIAGDSSTNEELFF TGTGCCAGTAGTATAGCCGGGGACTCATCAACTAATGAAGAACTGTTTTTT
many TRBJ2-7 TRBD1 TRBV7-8 CASSRDRWYEQYF TGTGCCAGCAGCAGGGACAGGTGGTACGAGCAGTACTTC
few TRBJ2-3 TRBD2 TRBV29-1 CSFLNSGTADTQYF TGCAGCTTCCTTAATAGCGGGACCGCAGATACGCAGTATTTT
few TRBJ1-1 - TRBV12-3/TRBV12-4 CASSLSTQPEAFF TGTGCCAGCAGTTTAAGTACACAACCCGAAGCTTTCTTT
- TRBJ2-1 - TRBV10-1 CASSEGIPYNEQFF TGCGCCAGCAGTGAAGGCATCCCCTACAATGAGCAGTTCTTC